This is a list of T cell receptor beta chains from one sample in a study of spatial heterogeneity in lung cancer. Each CDR3 protein gets one entry after TCRdb re-called the 5' RACE reads with MiXCR. The sample has 85,000 to 100,000 distinct CDR3 sequences; less than 15% are singletons. Material: PBMCs, obtained at surgery. The receptors here all came from a male donor with early-stage non-small cell lung cancer. CDR3s include the opening cysteine and the closing phenylalanine or tryptophan. Each record gives: clone size, V gene, D gene, J gene, CDR3 DNA, CDR3 protein. The D gene is left open where the match is weak. Clone size is given for some rows only: seen once, a few or many times, or a class if the clone is expanded.

>-|TRBV15|-|TRBJ1-5
TGTGCCACCAGCAGAGATGCGGGGCAGAAGCCCCAGCATTTT
CATSRDAGQKPQHF
>few|TRBV12-3/TRBV12-4|-|TRBJ1-1
TGTGCCAGCAGTTTCCAGGGTATTGGAACTGAAGCTTTCTTT
CASSFQGIGTEAFF
>few|TRBV20-1|-|TRBJ2-6
TGCAGTGCTTTAAAGGGCTCTGGGGCCAACGTCCTGACTTTC
CSALKGSGANVLTF
>many|TRBV5-1|-|TRBJ2-7
TGCGCCAGCAGCTTCGCGGGGCCCGACGAGCAGTACTTC
CASSFAGPDEQYF
>-|TRBV29-1|-|TRBJ2-6
TGCAGCGTTGCCCAAGACCAGGGTCCCACTGGGGCCAACGTCCTGACTTTC
CSVAQDQGPTGANVLTF
>few|TRBV4-1|TRBD1|TRBJ1-2
TGCGCCAGCAGCCAAAAAGGGACAGGGGATGGCTACACCTTC
CASSQKGTGDGYTF
>-|TRBV9|-|TRBJ2-4
TGTGCCAGCAGCGTAGGTTGGGCCAAAAACATTCAGTACTTC
CASSVGWAKNIQYF
>few|TRBV15|-|TRBJ1-3
TGTGCCACCAGCAGAGATCGGGGCACCTCTGGAAACACCATATATTTT
CATSRDRGTSGNTIYF
>few|TRBV20-1|-|TRBJ1-1
TGCAGTGCTTCTAAGGGGGACACTGAAGCTTTCTTT
CSASKGDTEAFF
>-|TRBV7-2|-|TRBJ2-7
TGTGCCAGCAGCTTGGATAGCGGAGGTTCCTACGAGCAGTACTTC
CASSLDSGGSYEQYF
>few|TRBV6-1|-|TRBJ2-1
TGTGCCAGCAGTGAAATATGGGACGGATACAATGAGCAGTTCTTC
CASSEIWDGYNEQFF
>many|TRBV20-1|-|TRBJ2-3
TGCTCGACCAACTCAGACACAGATACGCAGTATTTT
CSTNSDTDTQYF
>many|TRBV11-2|-|TRBJ2-2
TGTGCCAGCAGCCCCGAGTCTGGGGAGCTGTTTTTT
CASSPESGELFF
>-|TRBV25-1|-|TRBJ2-1
TGTGCCAGCAGCGCCCGGCAGGGCTCCTACAATGAGCAGTTCTTC
CASSARQGSYNEQFF
>-|TRBV28|-|TRBJ1-5
TGTGCCAGCAGCCATAAGTCCCAGCATTTT
CASSHKSQHF
>few|TRBV6-2/TRBV6-3|-|TRBJ1-6
TGTGCCAGCAGTTGGCCACCGGGACGGCAGAATTCACCCCTCCACTTT
CASSWPPGRQNSPLHF
>-|TRBV9|TRBD2|TRBJ2-1
TGTGCCAGCAGCGTAGTTGGGGGACTAGCGGGGAATGAGCAGTTCTTC
CASSVVGGLAGNEQFF
>-|TRBV6-1|TRBD1|TRBJ1-1
TGTGCCAGCAGTGAAGCCCTGGGACAGGGGGCCGCCACTGAAGCTTTCTTT
CASSEALGQGAATEAFF
>-|TRBV28|-|TRBJ1-5
TGTGCCAGCAGTTTGTGGAGGTTGAGGGGAAAAGGTGAGCCCCAGCATTTT
CASSLWRLRGKGEPQHF
>-|TRBV4-3|-|TRBJ2-1
TGCGCCAGCAGCCAAGGCGGAAGGAATGAGCAGTTCTTC
CASSQGGRNEQFF
>many|TRBV12-3/TRBV12-4|-|TRBJ1-3
TGTGCCAGCACCCCCCCTGTTGACACCATATATTTT
CASTPPVDTIYF
>many|TRBV5-1|TRBD1|TRBJ2-7
TGCGCCAGCAGCTTGGAAATCCAGGGGGCCTCCCATTTC
CASSLEIQGASHF
>-|TRBV29-1|-|TRBJ2-5
TGCAGCGCCAGAGCGCAGGGTGACCAAGAGACCCAGTACTTC
CSARAQGDQETQYF
>few|TRBV10-3|-|TRBJ1-5
TGTGCCATCGGGGCGGGGACCCATCAGCCCCAGCATTTT
CAIGAGTHQPQHF
>few|TRBV28|-|TRBJ1-5
TGTGCCAGCAGTTTACCCCAGGGACTCAATCAGCCCCAGCATTTT
CASSLPQGLNQPQHF
>many|TRBV27|-|TRBJ2-7
TGTGCCAGCAGTTTCCTACAAGGCGAGCAGTACTTC
CASSFLQGEQYF
>-|TRBV7-9|TRBD1|TRBJ2-7
TGTGCCAGCAGCCCCATGACAGGGGGCGGCTACGAGCAGTACTTC
CASSPMTGGGYEQYF
>many|TRBV4-1|-|TRBJ1-5
TGCGCCAGCAGCCAAGATATCTGGGGCATTCAGCCCCAGCATTTT
CASSQDIWGIQPQHF
>-|TRBV7-2|TRBD1|TRBJ2-7
TGTGCCAGCTCGACAGGGAACGAGCAGTACTTC
CASSTGNEQYF
>few|TRBV29-1|-|TRBJ2-5
TGCAGCGCTCTTCCGGGAGAGACCCAGTACTTC
CSALPGETQYF
>-|TRBV3-1|TRBD1|TRBJ2-3
TGTGCCAGCAGGCCCACAGGGGCAGATACGCAGTATTTT
CASRPTGADTQYF
>few|TRBV7-2|-|TRBJ2-7
TGTGCCAGCAGTTGGGGGGGCAGCTACGAGCAGTACTTC
CASSWGGSYEQYF
>few|TRBV20-1|-|TRBJ1-4
TGCAGTGCTAGTTCCGCAACTAATGAAAAACTGTTTTTT
CSASSATNEKLFF
>many|TRBV7-6|TRBD1|TRBJ1-1
TGTGCCAGCAGCCAAAAGACAGGGGGGCTTGACGCTGAAGCTTTCTTT
CASSQKTGGLDAEAFF
>few|TRBV7-8|-|TRBJ2-7
TGTGCCAGCAGCTTAGTTACCGGCTACGAGCAGTACTTC
CASSLVTGYEQYF
>many|TRBV24-1|-|TRBJ2-3
TGTGCCACCAGTGAGGGGGCTGGACAACCCGACGCAGATACGCAGTATTTT
CATSEGAGQPDADTQYF
>few|TRBV24-1|-|TRBJ2-3
TGTGCCACCAGTGATTCCGGGCCCCAGGGTACAGATACGCAGTATTTT
CATSDSGPQGTDTQYF
>few|TRBV28|-|TRBJ2-3
TGTGCCAGCAGTTTTGGGCGGAACACAGATACGCAGTATTTT
CASSFGRNTDTQYF
>-|TRBV6-2/TRBV6-3|TRBD1|TRBJ2-1
TGTGCCAGCAGTAAGGGACAGGGCTACAATGAGCAGTTCTTC
CASSKGQGYNEQFF
>few|TRBV18|-|TRBJ2-1
TGTGCCAGCTCACCTTCACGGAATGAGCAGTTCTTC
CASSPSRNEQFF
>few|TRBV12-3/TRBV12-4|TRBD2|TRBJ2-1
TGTGCCAGCAGTTCCCCAGCGGGAGGGCCCTACAATGAGCAGTTCTTC
CASSSPAGGPYNEQFF
>medium-sized|TRBV29-1|TRBD1|TRBJ2-2
TGCAGCGTTTCAGGGGGTAACACCGGGGAGCTGTTTTTT
CSVSGGNTGELFF
>few|TRBV4-3|-|TRBJ1-5
TGCGCCAGCAGCCAAGATCTGGGGGTGCCGCCCCAGCATTTT
CASSQDLGVPPQHF
>-|TRBV5-1|-|TRBJ2-3
TGCGCCAGCAGCCGTGACAGGATACGCACAGATACGCAGTATTTT
CASSRDRIRTDTQYF
>few|TRBV7-2|TRBD2|TRBJ2-5
TGTGCCAGCAGCCCTTCTAGCGGGGGGGCCGAAGAGACCCAGTACTTC
CASSPSSGGAEETQYF
>few|TRBV7-2|TRBD2|TRBJ2-5
TGTGCCAGCAGCTCCGGACTAGCGGGGGGCGAAGAGACCCAGTACTTC
CASSSGLAGGEETQYF
>few|TRBV29-1|-|TRBJ2-3
TGCAGCGCAGGGGATTTGGGCACAGATACGCAGTATTTT
CSAGDLGTDTQYF
>-|TRBV18|TRBD1|TRBJ2-7
TGTGCCAGCTCACCCTCGGGACAGGGTTTCTCCTACGAGCAGTACTTC
CASSPSGQGFSYEQYF
>-|TRBV29-1|-|TRBJ2-3
TGCAGCGTTTACAGGGGCACAGATACGCAGTATTTT
CSVYRGTDTQYF
>few|TRBV12-3/TRBV12-4|-|TRBJ2-5
TGTGCCAGCAGCCCGACTCAGGGGGAGACCCAGTACTTC
CASSPTQGETQYF
>-|TRBV12-3/TRBV12-4|-|TRBJ1-1
TGTGCCAGCAGCCCTTGGCAGGGTGATGACACTGAAGCTTTCTTT
CASSPWQGDDTEAFF
>-|TRBV7-2|TRBD1|TRBJ2-7
TGTGCCAGCAGCCACGGACAGGGGAACGACGAGCAGTACTTC
CASSHGQGNDEQYF
>-|TRBV28|TRBD2|TRBJ2-7
TGTGCCAGCAGTTTAACGGGAGGGACGGGCGAGCAGTACTTC
CASSLTGGTGEQYF
>many|TRBV27|-|TRBJ2-7
TGTGCCAGCAGCCCCCCTCTCCGGGAGTCCTACGAGCAGTACTTC
CASSPPLRESYEQYF
>-|TRBV28|TRBD1|TRBJ1-6
TGTGCCAGCAGTGGACAGGGGAGGTCCTATAATTCACCCCTCCACTTT
CASSGQGRSYNSPLHF